The sequence of this T cell receptor (beta chain) was determined in a study of identical twins. This clonotype was found a few times. Trimming pared 3 bases from V and 4 bases from J, leaving 14 bases between. Germline V gene sequence: CDR1 LGHDT, CDR2 YNNKEL (reference sequence). This CDR3 has 15 residues. TCRdb ran MiXCR on the 5' RACE reads and lists one entry per CDR3 protein. The profile shows around 480,000 distinct CDR3 sequences, 11% to 15% of them singletons. These data were also reused for a study on yellow fever vaccine responses in identical twins.

Sample: CD4+ T cells sorted from blood. This chain links TRBV3-1 with TRBJ2-3, with unresolved D. The source is a woman in her late teens or twenties in good health. The CDR3 nucleotides read TGTGCCAGCAGCCAGGCTGTGGGAATCGCAGATACGCAGTATTTT. Protein: CASSQAVGIADTQYF.